The clone carrying this T cell receptor (beta chain) occurred a few times. The target antigen is unknown. This entry is derived from a study of blood T cells in healthy people across ages. Study-level results: Naive CD4+ cell counts and diversity both ran higher in long-lived than in aged donors. Naive T cell percentage by flow cytometry tracked strongly with beta diversity. It was held that diversity estimates obtained from one million T cells represented underestimates.

The individuals who served as donors were healthy Caucasians living in Russia, aged roughly 6 to 100. This CDR3 is built from 16 residues. Trimming took 4 bases from V and 1 from J, leaving 11 bases between them. A second PCR of 7 to 11 cycles used a sample-barcoded 5' primer and a J-beta primer mix. TCRdb re-called the 5' RACE reads with MiXCR, one entry per CDR3 protein. This table holds about 1.5 million distinct CDR3 sequences, roughly 43% found once. V gene TRBV12-3 or TRBV12-4 combines with J gene TRBJ2-6; tentative D call: TRBD1 (6 bases). The sequence came from a woman aged 18-35 years in good health. Material for sequencing was blood. Here the CDR3 DNA reads TGTGCCAGCAGTTCCGACAGGCTATCTGGGGCCAACGTCCTGACTTTC. Translation: CASSSDRLSGANVLTF.